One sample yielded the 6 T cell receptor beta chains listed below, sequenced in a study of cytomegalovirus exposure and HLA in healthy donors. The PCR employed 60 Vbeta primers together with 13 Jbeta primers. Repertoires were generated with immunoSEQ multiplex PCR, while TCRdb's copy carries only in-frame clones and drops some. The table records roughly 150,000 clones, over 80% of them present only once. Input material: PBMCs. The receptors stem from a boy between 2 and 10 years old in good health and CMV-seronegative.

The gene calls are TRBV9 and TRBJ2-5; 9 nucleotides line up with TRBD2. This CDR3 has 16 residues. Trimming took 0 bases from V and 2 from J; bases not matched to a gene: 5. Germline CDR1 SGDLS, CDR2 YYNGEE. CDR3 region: CASSVDGGGGQETQYF. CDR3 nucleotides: TGTGCCAGCAGCGTAGATGGCGGGGGGGGGCAAGAGACCCAGTACTTC.

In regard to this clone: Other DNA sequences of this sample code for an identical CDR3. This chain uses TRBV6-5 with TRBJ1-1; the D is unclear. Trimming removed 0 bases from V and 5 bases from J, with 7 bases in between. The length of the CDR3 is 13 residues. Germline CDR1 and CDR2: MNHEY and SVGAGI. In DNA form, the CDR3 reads TGTGCCAGCAGTTACTCGCGCGGGACTGAAGCTTTCTTT. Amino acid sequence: CASSYSRGTEAFF.

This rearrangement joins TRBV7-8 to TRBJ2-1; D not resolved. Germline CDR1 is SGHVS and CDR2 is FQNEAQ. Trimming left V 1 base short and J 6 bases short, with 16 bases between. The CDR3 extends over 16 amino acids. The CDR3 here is CASSLGSGLKVNEQFF. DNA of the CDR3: TGTGCCAGCAGCTTAGGCAGTGGGCTAAAGGTCAATGAGCAGTTCTTC.

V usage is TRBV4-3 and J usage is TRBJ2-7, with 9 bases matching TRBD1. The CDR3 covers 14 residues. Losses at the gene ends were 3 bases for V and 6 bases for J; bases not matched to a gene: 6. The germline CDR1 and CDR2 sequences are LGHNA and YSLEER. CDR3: CASSQGQGPGEQYF. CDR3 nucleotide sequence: TGCGCCAGCAGCCAGGGACAGGGACCAGGCGAGCAGTACTTC.

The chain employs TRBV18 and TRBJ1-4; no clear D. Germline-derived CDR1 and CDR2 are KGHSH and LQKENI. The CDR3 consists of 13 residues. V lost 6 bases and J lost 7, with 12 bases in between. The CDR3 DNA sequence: TGTGCCAGCTCCAGCGGCACCTCTGAAAAACTGTTTTTT. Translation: CASSSGTSEKLFF.

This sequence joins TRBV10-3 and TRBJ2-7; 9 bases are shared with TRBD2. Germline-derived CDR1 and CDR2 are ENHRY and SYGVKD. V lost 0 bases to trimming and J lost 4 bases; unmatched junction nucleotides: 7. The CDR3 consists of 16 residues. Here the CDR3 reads CAISESIAGAKYEQYF. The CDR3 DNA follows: TGTGCCATCAGTGAGTCTATAGCGGGAGCAAAGTACGAGCAGTACTTC.